Following are 30 T cell receptor beta chains from one sample sequenced in a study of molecular identifiers for immune sequencing clone quantification (dated by TCRdb to about 2018). The library came from PCR. Data came from an Illumina HiSeq 4000. TCRdb took the public reads, trimmed them with fastp at Q25, ran MiXCR for clone calling and kept in-frame beta chains. One record per CDR3 amino acid sequence lists the most common genes and DNA. The sample includes about 640,000 distinct CDR3 sequences, with 15% to 20% observed a single time. The ten largest clones add up to around 0.9% of the sample. The sequenced sample was naive CD8+ T cells from blood, with Jurkat cell RNA spiked in. What this sample's cell subset or site label stands for: FACS-sorted CD8+CD4-CCR7+CD45RA+ naive T cells. The receptors derive from a human donor in good health. Some libraries in this study had Jurkat cell RNA spiked in.

This clonotype was found a few times. V and J are TRBV6-2 or TRBV6-3 and TRBJ2-1; 14 nucleotides line up with TRBD2. The CDR3 runs 17 residues. V lost 5 bases to trimming and J lost 2 bases; unmatched junction nucleotides: 5. Germline CDR1 MNHEY, CDR2 SVGEGT. The CDR3 here is CASSPTSGGAAYNEQFF. The CDR3 DNA reads as TGTGCCAGCAGTCCGACTAGCGGGGGGGCCGCCTACAATGAGCAGTTCTTC.

This clonotype was recorded many times. The rearrangement uses TRBV30 and TRBJ2-7; D is possibly TRBD1 or TRBD2 (6 bases each). This CDR3 has 12 amino acids. Trimming pared 4 bases from V and 3 bases from J, leaving 10 bases between. CDR1 is GTSNPN and CDR2 is SVGIG in the germline V gene (reference sequence). CDR3 protein: CAWTRGVYEQYF. The CDR3, as DNA: TGTGCCTGGACTAGGGGGGTCTACGAGCAGTACTTC.

This clonotype was picked up many times. The chain combines TRBV29-1 with TRBJ1-1; D is unresolved. Trimming shortened V by 2 bases and J by 3 bases, and 16 bases separated the two germline ends. Germline values: CDR1 SQVTM, CDR2 ANQGSEA. This CDR3 has 15 residues. The CDR3 coding sequence is TGCAGCGTTGAAATTAGGCCGGAGCAATACACTGAAGCTTTCTTT. Amino acids: CSVEIRPEQYTEAFF.

As regards this clonotype: This likely came from a read error, as a far larger clone is one base away. The CDR3 coding sequence is TGTGCCAGCAGCTTAGCGGGGGCCTGCAATGAGCAGTTCTTC. Protein: CASSLAGACNEQFF. V is TRBV7-6 and J is TRBJ2-1, with D possibly being TRBD1 (6 bases). Between the trimmed V and J ends, which lost 0 bases and 6 bases, there was a span of 9 bases. This CDR3 is built from 14 residues. CDR1 and CDR2 from the germline V gene are SGHVS and FNYEAQ.

V usage is TRBV15 and J usage is TRBJ2-5, with 9 bases that match TRBD1. The ends lost 5 bases at V and 4 bases at J; junction bases unmatched: 8. The CDR3 runs 15 residues. The germline V gene has CDR1 LNHNV and CDR2 YYDKDF (reference sequence). DNA for the CDR3: TGTGCCACCAGCCGCCCGGACAGGGGTTTAGAGACCCAGTACTTC. It translates to CATSRPDRGLETQYF. Using reference TRBV15 and TRBJ2-5 for the parts outside the CDR3, the full variable domain is DAMVIQNPRYQVTQFGKPVTLSCSQTLNHNVMYWYQQKSSQAPKLLFHYYDKDFNNEADTPDNFQSRRPNTSFCFLDIRSPGLGDTAMYLCATSRPDRGLETQYFGPGTRLLVL.

The table lists this clonotype with many counts. An end of the junction differs from the germline gene, which may be a read error. The V gene is TRBV12-3 or TRBV12-4, the J gene TRBJ1-4; D is unclear. The CDR3 sequence is 11 residues long. Written as DNA, the CDR3 is TGTGCCAGCAGCTTAGGTGAAAAACTGTTTTTT. Its translation is CASSLGEKLFF.

This clonotype was recorded many times. The chain couples TRBV7-2 to TRBJ1-6, with D uncertain. In germline, CDR1 is SGHTA, CDR2 FQGNSA. This CDR3 comprises 17 residues. Trimming cost V 3 bases and J 5 bases, with 17 bases left between them. The CDR3 loop is CASSLAYGSENNSPLHF. The CDR3 DNA is TGTGCCAGCAGCTTGGCGTACGGGTCAGAAAATAATTCACCCCTCCACTTT.

This clonotype was counted at least ten times. The genes are TRBV5-6 and TRBJ2-7, with D hard to call. The CDR3 contains 16 residues. V lost 0 bases and J lost 3, with 16 bases in between. In germline, CDR1 is SGHDT, CDR2 YYEEEE. CDR3 residues: CASSLDKSPDRYEQYF. The DNA of the CDR3 is TGTGCCAGCAGCTTGGACAAATCCCCGGACCGCTACGAGCAGTACTTC.

Ten or more counts support this clonotype. V is TRBV5-5 and J is TRBJ1-5; 11 bases align to TRBD1. Germline CDR1 is SGHKS and CDR2 is YYEKEE (reference sequence). V lost 0 bases and J lost 0; bases outside the gene matches: 11. This CDR3 spans 20 amino acids. CDR3 sequence (DNA): TGTGCCAGCAGCTTGGAAGCAGGACAGGGGGCTACCTATAGCAATCAGCCCCAGCATTTT. Amino acids: CASSLEAGQGATYSNQPQHF. Full variable domain (remainder filled in from reference TRBV5-5 and TRBJ1-5): DAGVTQSPTHLIKTRGQQVTLRCSPISGHKSVSWYQQVLGQGPQFIFQYYEKEERGRGNFPDRFSARQFPNYSSELNVNALLLGDSALYLCASSLEAGQGATYSNQPQHFGDGTRLSIL.

This clonotype has a handful of counts. The J gene is TRBJ2-1, the V gene TRBV30; D is possibly TRBD1 (5 bases). V lost 3 bases and J lost 0, with 9 bases in between. The CDR3 is 14 residues long. From germline, CDR1 is GTSNPN and CDR2 SVGIG (reference sequence). CDR3 region: CAWRTVSSYNEQFF. The CDR3 DNA follows: TGTGCCTGGAGGACAGTAAGCTCCTACAATGAGCAGTTCTTC.

V gene TRBV28 combines with J gene TRBJ1-5; D gene unclear. Germline loops: CDR1 MDHEN, CDR2 SYDVKM. V was shortened by 3 bases and J by 0 bases, with 12 bases between the two germline ends. This CDR3 region has 16 residues. CDR3 nucleotide sequence: TGTGCCAGCAGTTTGCGGCAAAGCCCTAGCAATCAGCCCCAGCATTTT. Translation: CASSLRQSPSNQPQHF. Supplemented by reference TRBV28 and TRBJ1-5, the full variable domain reads DVKVTQSSRYLVKRTGEKVFLECVQDMDHENMFWYRQDPGLGLRLIYFSYDVKMKEKGDIPEGYSVSREKKERFSLILESASTNQTSMYLCASSLRQSPSNQPQHFGDGTRLSIL.

On this clonotype: This may arise from a read error, as a much more abundant clone is one base away. Since no conserved phenylalanine or tryptophan closes the CDR3, a read error is the likely cause. The chain uses TRBV12-3 or TRBV12-4 and TRBJ2-3; D not certain. V lost 1 base and J lost 0, with 5 bases in between. The length of the CDR3 is 14 residues. For the CDR3, the DNA is TGTGCCAGCAGTTTAGGAGAAAGCACAGATACGCAGTATCTT. It encodes CASSLGESTDTQYL.

The chain employs TRBV4-3 and TRBJ2-2; D perhaps matches TRBD2 (5 bases). The CDR3 has 15 amino acids. The V end lost 4 bases, the J end lost 1 base, and 10 bases lay between the germline ends. Germline V gene sequence: CDR1 LGHNA, CDR2 YSLEER. The chain's CDR3 is CASSLDFWNTGELFF. The CDR3 coding sequence is TGCGCCAGCAGCCTGGACTTCTGGAACACCGGGGAGCTGTTTTTT.

This clonotype was detected many times. V usage is TRBV7-2 and J usage is TRBJ2-7; TRBD1 or TRBD2 may be the D gene (5 bases each). Germline loops: CDR1 SGHTA, CDR2 FQGNSA. CDR3 length: 16 amino acids. V lost 5 bases and J lost 2, with 19 bases in between. The CDR3 coding sequence is TGTGCCAGCAGCCCCCACCGAGGGACGGTGACCTACGAGCAGTACTTC. Its translation is CASSPHRGTVTYEQYF.

This clonotype appeared many times. DNA of the CDR3: TGTGCCAGCAGCGGACGGGACGCAGCCTACGAGCAGTACTTC. As protein: CASSGRDAAYEQYF. The chain combines TRBV7-9 with TRBJ2-7, with D possibly being TRBD1 or TRBD2 (5 bases each). The V gene lost 5 bases and the J gene lost 2 bases, with 13 bases spanning the gap. Germline V gene sequence: CDR1 SEHNR, CDR2 FQNEAQ (reference sequence). This CDR3 region has 14 residues.

This clonotype was found a few times. CDR3 nucleotides: TGTGCCAGCAGATTCGGTGGACAGGGGTCCTACGAGCAGTACTTC. Translated: CASRFGGQGSYEQYF. This rearrangement joins TRBV12-3 or TRBV12-4 to TRBJ2-7; 9 bases are shared with TRBD1. The CDR3 has 15 amino acids. Trimming at V came to 6 bases and at J to 1 base, leaving 7 bases not matched to a gene.

In its sample, this clonotype was seen a few times. The chain recombines TRBV28 with TRBJ2-5; TRBD1 aligns across 8 bases. The CDR3 has 13 amino acids. Germline V gene data show CDR1 as MDHEN and CDR2 as SYDVKM. The trim removed 6 bases at V and 4 bases at J, leaving 4 bases unmatched. In nucleotides, the CDR3 is TGTGCCAGCAGCCACACAGGGGGAGAGACCCAGTACTTC. This codes for CASSHTGGETQYF.

This clonotype was detected a few times. The V gene is TRBV7-6, the J gene TRBJ2-7; 14 bases fit TRBD2. Trimming at V came to 4 bases and at J to 3 bases, leaving 11 bases not matched to a gene. The CDR3 spans 18 residues. Germline V lookup: CDR1 SGHVS, CDR2 FNYEAQ. CDR3 loop: CASSSTAGTSGGHYEQYF. Written as DNA, the CDR3 is TGTGCCAGCAGCTCCACTGCCGGGACTAGCGGGGGCCACTACGAGCAGTACTTC.

The V call is TRBV9, the J call TRBJ1-2; the D is unclear. This CDR3 is 16 amino acids long. Germline V gene data show CDR1 as SGDLS and CDR2 as YYNGEE. Trimming took 4 bases from V and 3 from J, leaving 19 bases between them. Here the CDR3 DNA reads TGTGCCAGCAGCTCCCCGGCAAGGTCCCAGGACTATGGCTACACCTTC. Amino acid sequence: CASSSPARSQDYGYTF.

This clonotype was detected a few times. A read error is possible here, since a much larger clone lies one base away. This chain connects TRBV5-3 to TRBJ2-3; unclear D gene. TRBV5-3 is identified as an open reading frame with a role that is uncertain. There are 14 residues in the CDR3. For the CDR3, the DNA is TGTGCCAGCAGCCCCAGTCAACCACAAGATACGCGGTATTTT. Translation: CASSPSQPQDTRYF.

About this clonotype: It may be a read error: a sequence one base away is much more abundant. J is TRBJ2-2 and V is TRBV7-9; no reliable D call. This CDR3 comprises 15 residues. With 6 bases removed from V and 5 bases from J, the gap between germline ends came to 16 bases. From germline, CDR1 is SEHNR and CDR2 FQNEAQ (reference sequence). CDR3 loop: CASSQTTGRTGELFF. For the CDR3, the DNA is TGTGCCAGCAGTCAGACGACTGGCCGGACCGGGGAGCTGTTTTTT.

In this sample, this clonotype turned up many times. The chain combines TRBV7-2 with TRBJ1-3; D call uncertain. V gave up 5 bases and J gave up 8 bases, with 10 bases separating them. Per the germline V gene, CDR1 is SGHTA and CDR2 is FQGNSA. The CDR3 runs 12 residues. CDR3: CASSTSWDTIYF. CDR3 DNA sequence: TGTGCCAGCAGCACGTCCTGGGACACCATATATTTT.

CDR3 bases: TGTGCCAGCAGCCGGACTAGCGGGGGATTCGATGAGCAGTTCTTC. Translating it yields CASSRTSGGFDEQFF. The chain employs TRBV7-9 and TRBJ2-1; 13 nucleotides agree with TRBD2. CDR1 is SEHNR and CDR2 is FQNEAQ in the germline V gene (reference sequence). The CDR3 has 15 amino acids. The junction had 6 bases not matched to a gene; V was cut back by 5 bases and J by 8 bases.

With regard to this clonotype: A read error may account for a junction end that differs from germline. The rearrangement links TRBV27 to TRBJ2-5; D is tentatively TRBD1 or TRBD2 (5 bases each). CDR3 length equals 16 residues. CDR1 and CDR2 from the germline V gene are MNHEY and SMNVEV (reference sequence). In nucleotides, the CDR3 is TGTGCCAGCAGTTTAACCGGGACCGGAACCCAAGAGACCCGGTACTTC. It yields the protein CASSLTGTGTQETRYF.

This clonotype was seen a few times. The chain couples TRBV27 to TRBJ2-1, with 11 nucleotides matching TRBD2. The V and J ends lost 9 bases and 7 bases, in that order; junction bases with no gene match: 17. Germline V gives CDR1 MNHEY, CDR2 SMNVEV (reference sequence). This CDR3 is built from 17 residues. CDR3 sequence reads: CASQGLAGGAGINEQFF. The CDR3 coding sequence is TGTGCCAGTCAAGGGCTAGCGGGGGGCGCGGGGATTAATGAGCAGTTCTTC.

Concerning this clonotype itself: This sequence may be a read error, since a much larger clone differs from it by one base. The rearrangement links TRBV4-1 to TRBJ2-5; D not resolved. Germline V gives CDR1 MGHRA, CDR2 YSYEKL. This CDR3 is 14 amino acids long. This CDR3 reads CASSQDPAQEAQYF. The CDR3 bases are TGCGCCAGCAGCCAAGATCCAGCCCAAGAGGCCCAGTACTTC.

This clonotype was seen at least ten times. The CDR3 here is CASSPWTHGDTQYF. The CDR3 nucleotides read TGTGCCAGCAGTCCGTGGACTCACGGGGATACGCAGTATTTT. The chain is built from TRBV27 and TRBJ2-3; D is possibly TRBD2 (5 bases). The CDR3 totals 14 residues. Germline values: CDR1 MNHEY, CDR2 SMNVEV (reference sequence). V was cut by 5 bases and J by 6 bases, with 15 bases left in between.

The rearrangement uses TRBV2 and TRBJ1-1; D is undetermined. The CDR3 has 12 residues. Trimming pared 3 bases from V and 5 bases from J, leaving 7 bases between. The germline V gene has CDR1 SNHLY and CDR2 FYNNEI. This CDR3 is CASSDWGTEAFF. In DNA, the CDR3 is TGTGCCAGCAGTGATTGGGGAACTGAAGCTTTCTTT.

A few counts support this clonotype. The rearrangement links TRBV2 to TRBJ2-2; possibly TRBD2 for D (6 bases). Per germline, CDR1 SNHLY and CDR2 FYNNEI. CDR3 size: 12 residues. V shed 7 bases and J shed 6 bases, with 9 bases lying between them. CDR3 bases: TGTGCCAGCATCGGGGGTGCCGGGGAGCTGTTTTTT. It specifies CASIGGAGELFF.

Comment on this clonotype: A much larger clone sits a single nucleotide away, making a read error possible. The chain employs TRBV12-3 or TRBV12-4 and TRBJ1-1; D is perhaps TRBD1 (6 bases). The CDR3 consists of 14 residues. CDR3 in DNA: TGTGCCTGCAGTTCAACCCCAGGGGCTACTGAAGCTTTCTTT. It specifies CACSSTPGATEAFF.